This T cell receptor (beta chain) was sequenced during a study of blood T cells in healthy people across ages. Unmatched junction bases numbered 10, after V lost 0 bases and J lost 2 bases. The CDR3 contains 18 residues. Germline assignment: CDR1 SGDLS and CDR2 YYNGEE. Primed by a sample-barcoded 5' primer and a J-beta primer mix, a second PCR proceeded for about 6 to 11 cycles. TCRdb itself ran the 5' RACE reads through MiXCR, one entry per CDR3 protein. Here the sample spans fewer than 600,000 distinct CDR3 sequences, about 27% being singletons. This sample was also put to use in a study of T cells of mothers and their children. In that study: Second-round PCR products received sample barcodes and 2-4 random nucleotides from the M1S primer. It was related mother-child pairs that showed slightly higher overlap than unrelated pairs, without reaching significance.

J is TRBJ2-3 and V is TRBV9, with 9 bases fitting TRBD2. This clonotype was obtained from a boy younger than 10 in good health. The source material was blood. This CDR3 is CASSVGGTSRDYTDTQYF. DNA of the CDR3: TGTGCCAGCAGCGTAGGTGGGACTAGCAGAGACTACACAGATACGCAGTATTTT. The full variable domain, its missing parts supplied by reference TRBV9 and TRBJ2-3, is DSGVTQTPKHLITATGQRVTLRCSPRSGDLSVYWYQQSLDQGLQFLIQYYNGEERAKGNILERFSAQQFPDLHSELNLSSLELGDSALYFCASSVGGTSRDYTDTQYFGPGTRLTVL.